Listed below are T cell receptor beta chains from one sample, sequenced in a study of T-cell reconstitution after alpha-beta-depleted transplantation in children. Via MiXCR, TCRdb re-called the PCR reads, giving one row per CDR3 protein. Altogether approximately 130,000 distinct CDR3 sequences are present, 9.5% to 10% being singletons, with the ten largest covering around 24%. Sample: PBMCs, mostly from graft donor cells, taken 180 days after TCRalphabeta/CD19-depleted stem cell transplant. The receptors come from a girl less than two years old who had a stem cell transplant for combined immunodeficiency, so the T cells may come from the graft donor. Each CDR3 is given without its conserved first and last residue.

TRBV3-1 ASSPPELGGLGETQY
TRBV29-1 SVDLQVYNEQF
TRBV9 ASSAPIRGGRGQETQY
TRBV24-1 ATSDPLAGAYEQY
TRBV30 AWSVHRGETQY
TRBV5-1 ASSQSSYNEQF
TRBV5-8 ASSLVVASGGYEQF
TRBV7-9 ASSLESTLVEQF
TRBV12-3/TRBV12-4 ASSEPRGRDHEQY
TRBV6-2/TRBV6-3 ASSFRRELAKNIQY
TRBV12-3/TRBV12-4 ASSREASKSYGYT
TRBV5-1 ASSQGVGRASGEQF
TRBV7-2 ASSLGGGRDTQY
TRBV5-1 ASSLPSGAYNEQF
TRBV20-1 STASGLAGFNEQF
TRBV7-8 ASSPWGASTDTQY
TRBV15 ATSRDKSGETQY
TRBV9 ASSVVGTQY
TRBV20-1 SARIRGNEPQH
TRBV24-1 ATSDPDRETQY
TRBV5-5 ASSLRLAGPNTQY
TRBV6-1 AVLDRILETQY
TRBV10-3 ATSLGLETQY
TRBV12-3/TRBV12-4 ASSFFLGHEQY